The TCR beta chain described here comes from a study of post-analysis software for immune sequencing data. Looking at the study overall: Recorded disease courses covered relapsing-remitting, secondary progressive and progressive-relapsing multiple sclerosis. Some patients had no subtype annotation. Whole-study findings and limits: The F measure placed samples prepared in the same batch into strongly shared clusters. Among multiple sclerosis patients, normalized Chao1 diversity was significantly below that of controls. Patients carried four or five TRBV segments more frequently than controls did, and TRBV5-6, TRBV5-1 and TRBV20-1 were among them.

Details on this clonotype: Its antigen is as yet unknown.

Prepared TCR beta cDNA libraries contained unique molecular identifiers. The source material, about 0.9 to 10 million T cells, gave rise to about 490,000 cDNA molecules. From the PCR reads, TCRdb called clonotypes with MiXCR, one entry per CDR3 protein. The table has hundreds of thousands of distinct CDR3 sequences, approximately 59% seen once. The V and J ends lost 3 bases and 0 bases respectively, with 9 bases between them. The CDR3 is 14 amino acids. In germline, CDR1 is SQVTM, CDR2 ANQGSEA. V usage is TRBV29-1 and J usage is TRBJ2-1, with unresolved D. The TCR sequence derives from a girl aged 2 to 9 with multiple sclerosis. What was sequenced was blood. Written as DNA, the CDR3 is TGCAGCGTTGAGGAACAGAGCTCCTACAATGAGCAGTTCTTC. Its translation is CSVEEQSSYNEQFF.